A selection of T cell receptor beta chains follows, all from one sample in a study of cytomegalovirus exposure and HLA in healthy donors. Generated by immunoSEQ multiplex PCR, the TCRdb table keeps only in-frame clones and is missing some. In the table there are 200,000 to 250,000 clones, approximately 68% of which are singletons. Material: PBMCs. These receptor sequences come from a woman under 40 in good health and CMV-seronegative. CDR3s include the opening cysteine and the closing phenylalanine or tryptophan. Each record gives: clone size, D gene, V gene, J gene, CDR3 DNA, CDR3 protein. A D gene is named only where the DNA matches it firmly. Clone size is shown for a subset of rows, as once, few, many or a class of expanded clone.

clone_size: .
d_call: TRBD1
v_call: TRBV7-9
j_call: TRBJ1-1
cdr3_nt: TGTTCCAGCAGCTCCCCCCGGGACAGCAACACTGAAGCTTTCTTT
cdr3_aa: CSSSSPRDSNTEAFF

clone_size: many
d_call: .
v_call: TRBV5-4
j_call: TRBJ2-2
cdr3_nt: TGTGCCAGCAGCTATAGAGGACTCACCGGGGAGCTGTTTTTT
cdr3_aa: CASSYRGLTGELFF

clone_size: few
d_call: .
v_call: TRBV7-9
j_call: TRBJ2-3
cdr3_nt: TGTGCCAGCAGCTTAGCGCCGGGACTTAACACAGATACGCAGTATTTT
cdr3_aa: CASSLAPGLNTDTQYF

clone_size: .
d_call: TRBD1
v_call: TRBV30
j_call: TRBJ2-1
cdr3_nt: TGTGCCTGGAGAACCAGGACAGGAGACAATGAGCAGTTCTTC
cdr3_aa: CAWRTRTGDNEQFF

clone_size: few
d_call: .
v_call: TRBV6-6
j_call: TRBJ2-1
cdr3_nt: TGTGCCAGCAGTCCTCACGGCGGCGAGCAGTTCTTC
cdr3_aa: CASSPHGGEQFF

clone_size: few
d_call: .
v_call: TRBV7-9
j_call: TRBJ1-4
cdr3_nt: TGTGCCAGCAGCCCGACGCAGGGGACTAATGAAAAACTGTTTTTT
cdr3_aa: CASSPTQGTNEKLFF

clone_size: .
d_call: TRBD2
v_call: TRBV4-1
j_call: TRBJ2-2
cdr3_nt: TGCGCCAGCAGCCAAGATCCTAGCGGGAGGTTCACCGGGGAGCTGTTTTTT
cdr3_aa: CASSQDPSGRFTGELFF

clone_size: .
d_call: .
v_call: TRBV25-1
j_call: TRBJ2-7
cdr3_nt: TGTGCCAGCAGAACCAGACCAGGAATGAACCTTTACGAGCAGTACTTC
cdr3_aa: CASRTRPGMNLYEQYF

clone_size: .
d_call: TRBD2
v_call: TRBV5-4
j_call: TRBJ2-5
cdr3_nt: TGTGCCAGCAGAACGGGGGGGCAAGAGACCCAGTACTTC
cdr3_aa: CASRTGGQETQYF

clone_size: .
d_call: TRBD1
v_call: TRBV12-5
j_call: TRBJ1-2
cdr3_nt: TGTGCTAGTGGTTTGCCCCGGGACAGGGGTTTCCGTGGCTACACCTTC
cdr3_aa: CASGLPRDRGFRGYTF